The TCR beta chain described here comes from a study of cytomegalovirus exposure and HLA in healthy donors. This CDR3 spans 15 amino acids. With 3 bases clipped from V and 7 bases from J, the junction kept 9 bases outside the gene matches. Germline assignment: CDR1 SGDLS and CDR2 YYNGEE. The primer mix had 60 Vbeta and 13 Jbeta primers. The method was immunoSEQ multiplex PCR; TCRdb's version includes in-frame clones alone and lacks a portion of them. The sample consists of approximately 27,000 clones, about 70% of them appearing once. The chain employs TRBV9 and TRBJ2-3; the match to TRBD2 covers 9 bases. The sequenced material came from PBMCs. This clonotype originated in a woman between 50 and 59 years old in good health and CMV-seronegative. DNA for the CDR3: TGTGCCAGCAGCGGAACGAGCGGGGGGCCTAATACGCAGTATTTT. Translated: CASSGTSGGPNTQYF.